This passage covers 12 T cell receptor beta chains from one sample sequenced in a study. TCRdb passed the RT-PCR reads through MiXCR, listing each CDR3 protein once. The repertoire has hundreds of thousands of distinct CDR3 sequences, more than 13% of them found once; the top ten carry 3% to 4.5%. Source material: memory CD4+ T cells from blood. The receptor set was obtained from a female donor in good health, serving as a healthy control.

In the case of this clonotype: Possible read error: a much larger clone is one base away. The rearrangement joins TRBV10-3 to TRBJ2-2; D might be TRBD1 (5 bases). This CDR3 contains 16 residues. Germline CDR1 is ENHRY and CDR2 is SYGVKD. V dropped 7 bases and J dropped 0 bases, with 15 bases sitting between them. The CDR3 here is CAINPGSGTNTGELFF. The CDR3 region has the DNA TGTGCCATCAACCCAGGTTCAGGGACGAACACCGGGGAGCTGTTTTTT.

The chain recombines TRBV12-3 or TRBV12-4 with TRBJ2-2; D may be TRBD2 (6 bases). The CDR3 is 14 amino acids. V gave up 3 bases and J gave up 8 bases, with 13 bases separating them. CDR3 nucleotide sequence: TGTGCCAGCAGTTTCGGCAGGGAGGCAGGGGAGCTGTTTTTT. Its protein product is CASSFGREAGELFF.

As regards this clonotype: A much larger clone sits a single nucleotide away, making a read error possible. In DNA, the CDR3 is TGTGCCAGCAGCTCAAACCGCGGGGCAGCCGGGGAGCTGTTTTTT. Encoded protein: CASSSNRGAAGELFF. The gene calls are TRBV5-6 and TRBJ2-2; D is possibly TRBD2 (6 bases). The germline V gene has CDR1 SGHDT and CDR2 YYEEEE. Trimming took 3 bases from V and 6 from J, leaving 15 bases between them. The CDR3 extends over 15 amino acids.

Points on this clonotype: A single base separates this from a much larger clone, so it may be a read error. The chain uses TRBV28 and TRBJ2-5; 9 positions agree with TRBD2. V trimming: 6 bases; J trimming: 5 bases; junction bases outside the gene matches: 7. The CDR3 is 14 residues long. Looked up from germline, CDR1 is MDHEN and CDR2 is SYDVKM. The CDR3 loop is CASSFSGSAETQYF. The CDR3 DNA follows: TGTGCCAGCAGCTTTAGCGGGAGTGCGGAGACCCAGTACTTC.

This clonotype was picked up a small number of times. V is TRBV12-3 or TRBV12-4 and J is TRBJ1-5; 7 positions agree with TRBD1. This CDR3 contains 16 residues. V shed 0 bases and J 7 bases; nucleotides not matched to a gene: 9. The DNA for the CDR3 is TGTGCCAGCAGTTTAGCGGATCTGGCAGGGGGACAGCCCCAGCATTTT. Translation gives CASSLADLAGGQPQHF.

This clonotype was seen only a few times. The chain joins TRBV13 to TRBJ1-3, with 7 bases matching TRBD1. J was trimmed by 8 bases and V by 6 bases; bases with no gene match: 16. The CDR3 totals 16 residues. The germline V gene encodes CDR1 PRHDT and CDR2 FYEKMQ (reference sequence). The CDR3 region is CASSWWGRGKEYTIYF. Written as DNA, the CDR3 is TGTGCCAGCAGTTGGTGGGGCAGGGGGAAGGAATACACCATATATTTT.

This rearrangement joins TRBV20-1 to TRBJ2-5; no reliable D call. Trimming pared 6 bases from V and 1 base from J, leaving 9 bases between. Germline CDR1 reads DFQATT; CDR2 reads SNEGSKA (reference sequence). The CDR3 extends over 12 amino acids. CDR3 coding DNA: TGCAGTGCCCCCCTTTTCCAAGAGACCCAGTACTTC. This translates into CSAPLFQETQYF.

This clonotype was observed a handful of times. The chain is built from TRBV11-2 and TRBJ2-1; D tentatively reads TRBD1 or TRBD2 (5 bases each). Germline V gene lookup returns CDR1 SGHAT and CDR2 FQNNGV. This CDR3 has 15 amino acids. V was cut by 5 bases and J by 4 bases, with 15 bases left in between. CDR3 protein: CASSQGDVSYNEQFF. The CDR3 bases are TGTGCCAGCAGCCAAGGGGACGTCTCATACAATGAGCAGTTCTTC.

This sequence joins TRBV6-1 and TRBJ2-5; 7 bases fit TRBD2. V shed 4 bases and J 4 bases; nucleotides not matched to a gene: 6. Germline loops: CDR1 MNHNS, CDR2 SASEGT. CDR3 length: 14 residues. The CDR3 sequence: CASSGPGGGETQYF. The CDR3 DNA reads TGTGCCAGCAGTGGCCCGGGGGGAGGAGAGACCCAGTACTTC.

This clonotype occurred a few times. The chain joins TRBV29-1 to TRBJ1-1; D gene ambiguous. Germline CDR1 reads SQVTM; CDR2 reads ANQGSEA. This CDR3 region has 13 residues. V lost 8 bases to trimming and J lost 3 bases, with 16 bases between them. CDR3 nucleotides: TGCAGCTCGGAAGAGCAAACGGACACTGAAGCTTTCTTT. Amino acid sequence: CSSEEQTDTEAFF.

This clonotype was counted many times. This chain connects TRBV12-3 or TRBV12-4 to TRBJ1-5, with a weak D call TRBD1 (6 bases). The CDR3 is 13 amino acids. Trimming pared 7 bases from V and 3 bases from J, leaving 10 bases between. In DNA form, the CDR3 reads TGTGCCAGCACCCAGGGGTTCAATCAGCCCCAGCATTTT. Its protein is CASTQGFNQPQHF.

This clonotype was found a few times. The chain has TRBV4-3 and TRBJ2-1; 11 nucleotides line up with TRBD1. The V and J ends lost 0 bases and 9 bases, in that order; junction bases with no gene match: 13. Germline V gene lookup returns CDR1 LGHNA and CDR2 YSLEER. This CDR3 is built from 18 residues. CDR3: CASSQDGRRGTGGREQFF. In nucleotides, the CDR3 is TGCGCCAGCAGCCAAGACGGCCGGAGGGGGACAGGGGGGCGTGAGCAGTTCTTC.